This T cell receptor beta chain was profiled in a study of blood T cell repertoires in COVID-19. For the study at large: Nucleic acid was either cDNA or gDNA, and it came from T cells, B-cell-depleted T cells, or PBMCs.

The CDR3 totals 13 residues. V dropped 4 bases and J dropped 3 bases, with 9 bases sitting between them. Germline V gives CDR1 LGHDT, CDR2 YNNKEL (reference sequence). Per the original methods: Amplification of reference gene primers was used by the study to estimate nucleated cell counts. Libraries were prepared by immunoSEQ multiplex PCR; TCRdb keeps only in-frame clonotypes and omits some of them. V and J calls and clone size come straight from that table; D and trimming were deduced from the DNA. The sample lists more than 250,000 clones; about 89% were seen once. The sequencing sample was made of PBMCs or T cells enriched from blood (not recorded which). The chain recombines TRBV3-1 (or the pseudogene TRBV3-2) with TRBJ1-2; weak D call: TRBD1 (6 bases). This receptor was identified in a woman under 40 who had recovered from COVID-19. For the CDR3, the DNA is TGTGCCAGCAGCCCGGACAGTTACTATGGCTACACCTTC. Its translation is CASSPDSYYGYTF.